Here is one T cell receptor (beta chain) with its context. The sample belongs to a study of blood T cell repertoires in COVID-19. In the study overall: T cells, B-cell-depleted T cells, or PBMCs provided the cDNA or gDNA that served as material.

Participants, about 18 to 90 years old, spanned around 26 US areas. Each participant's cohort was designated according to participant-reported clinical history. Recovered status applied to Cohort 3 donors who had two consecutive negative PCRs. It also applied to those with clearance or with symptom resolution. With 6 bases removed from V and 2 bases from J, the gap between germline ends came to 10 bases. The V gene's germline CDR1 is MNHEY and CDR2 SMNVEV (reference sequence). The CDR3 has 14 amino acids. Clones were read by immunoSEQ multiplex PCR, and TCRdb kept only the in-frame ones, dropping some. Found here are about 280,000 clones, just under 90% of them singletons; the top ten hold approximately 2%.

The chain is built from TRBV27 and TRBJ2-2, with a possible D match to TRBD2 (7 bases). The sample comprised PBMCs or T cells enriched from blood (not recorded which). The sequence derives from a woman between 55 and 75 years old who had recovered from COVID-19. DNA of the CDR3: TGTGCCAGCAGAAGGGGGGGAAACACCGGGGAGCTGTTTTTT. Its translation is CASRRGGNTGELFF.